One sample yielded the 4 T cell receptor beta chains listed below, sequenced in a study of cytomegalovirus exposure and HLA in healthy donors. The method was immunoSEQ multiplex PCR; TCRdb's version includes in-frame clones alone and lacks a portion of them. Of around 150,000 clones detected, 85% to 90% appear once; the ten largest clones hold 4% to 4.5%. The sequenced sample consisted of PBMCs. The source of these receptors is a man younger than 30 in good health and CMV-seropositive.

The V gene is TRBV7-8, the J gene TRBJ2-7, with TRBD1 matching over 7 bases. The V gene end was trimmed by 0 bases and the J gene end by 3 bases; junction bases not matched to a gene: 11. There are 17 residues in the CDR3. Germline V gene lookup returns CDR1 SGHVS and CDR2 FQNEAQ. In nucleotides, the CDR3 is TGTGCCAGCAGCTTAGCCACAACAGGGGTGGTATTCTACGAGCAGTACTTC. Protein product: CASSLATTGVVFYEQYF.

The chain combines TRBV7-2 with TRBJ2-3; 8 bases fit TRBD2. Trimming cost V 5 bases and J 1 base; bases outside gene matches: 5. The CDR3 is 15 residues long. Germline V gives CDR1 SGHTA, CDR2 FQGNSA. Written as DNA, the CDR3 is TGTGCCAGCAGCCGCCCGACTAGCGGCACAGATACGCAGTATTTT. Its translation is CASSRPTSGTDTQYF.

This clone turned up a few times. The rearrangement links TRBV14 to TRBJ2-2; D possibly corresponds to TRBD2 (5 bases). Germline CDR1 reads SGHDN; CDR2 reads FVKESK. This CDR3 is 14 amino acids long. V was clipped by 0 bases and J by 8 bases, with 10 bases between them. The CDR3 here is CASSQDRGSGELFF. In DNA, the CDR3 is TGTGCCAGCAGCCAAGATAGAGGGTCTGGGGAGCTGTTTTTT.

The chain combines TRBV27 with TRBJ2-5; TRBD2 aligns across 10 bases. V was pared by 2 bases and J by 0 bases, with 9 bases of the junction left unmatched. Germline values: CDR1 MNHEY, CDR2 SMNVEV (reference sequence). CDR3 length: 18 amino acids. The CDR3 reads CASSLPRGSGRHQETQYF. As DNA, the CDR3 is TGTGCCAGCAGTTTACCCCGGGGTAGCGGGAGGCACCAAGAGACCCAGTACTTC.